The sample holds one count of the clone carrying this TCR beta chain. The data are from a study of blood T cell repertoires in COVID-19. Overall study: Acute and convalescent COVID-19 samples came from the United States, Italy and Spain. PBMCs, B-cell-depleted T cells, or T cells were the source of the cDNA or gDNA that made up the material.

Repertoires were generated with immunoSEQ multiplex PCR, while TCRdb's copy carries only in-frame clones and drops some. The sample shows about 98,000 clones, about 80% of them seen only once. CDR1 is MNHEY, CDR2 SVGAGI, per germline. V gave up 5 bases and J gave up 3 bases, with 5 bases separating them. There are 11 residues in the CDR3. The sequencing sample was made of peripheral blood. The receptor's source is a man in his 70s with active or convalescent COVID-19. V is TRBV6-5 and J is TRBJ2-7; D is undetermined. This CDR3 is CASSLNYEQYF. DNA of the CDR3: TGTGCCAGCAGTCTTAACTACGAGCAGTACTTC.